This record covers a single TCR beta chain. This sample is drawn from a study of response to subunit inactivated influenza vaccine. Germline V lookup: CDR1 ENHRY, CDR2 SYGVKD. Trimming left V 6 bases short and J 5 bases short, with 9 bases between. The CDR3 extends over 12 amino acids. MiXCR, run by TCRdb on the RT-PCR reads, gives a single entry per CDR3 protein. The data hold about 540,000 distinct CDR3 sequences, with under 30% observed a single time. A further study also used this sample, focusing on T cells expressing NK-cell markers. That work states: The authors generated TCR beta cDNA through 5'RACE template switching with UMIs. Seven donors tested HCMV-seropositive and one tested seronegative among the eight sequenced. There remained a lack of clarity about HCMV specificity of expanded NKG2C+ T cell clones.

The chain is built from TRBV10-3 and TRBJ2-3; no definite D call. Specimen: CD4+ T cells sorted from PBMCs, collected approximately 13 days after vaccination. The sequence came from a man between 50 and 59 years old who received an inactivated influenza vaccine. CDR3 loop: CAISSSVDTQYF. DNA of the CDR3: TGTGCCATCAGCTCCTCCGTAGATACGCAGTATTTT.